The clone carrying this T cell receptor (beta chain) appeared many times. The CDR3 contains 15 residues. V was pared by 4 bases and J by 1 base, with 4 bases of the junction left unmatched. Germline CDR1 MNHEY, CDR2 SMNVEV (reference sequence). This sample was included in a study of blood T cell repertoires in COVID-19. About the study: Material from acute and convalescent COVID-19 was sourced from the United States, Italy and Spain.

Recruited during active infection, patients (from Seattle) were subsequently followed longitudinally. As processed by the authors: Scientists estimated how many nucleated cells there were by amplifying reference gene primers. Measured with immunoSEQ multiplex PCR; TCRdb has only the in-frame clones, and not every one. V, J and clone size reflect that table, while D and trimming were determined from the DNA. Of about 200,000 clones listed, approximately 81% were seen once; the top ten hold about 20%. The sample comprised peripheral blood. The chain is built from TRBV27 and TRBJ2-5; 9 bases align to TRBD2. The source of this sequence is an older person with COVID-19, enrolled during active disease. The CDR3, as DNA: TGTGCCAGCAGTTCGCCGACTAGCGGCCAAGAGACCCAGTACTTC. Translating it yields CASSSPTSGQETQYF.